This T cell receptor beta chain stems from a study of blood T cell repertoires in COVID-19. Whole-study context: Sample material is recorded as cDNA or gDNA derived from T cells, B-cell-depleted T cells, or PBMCs.

CDR3 length: 13 amino acids. Trimming stripped 1 base from V and 2 bases from J, with 3 bases between. In germline, CDR1 is SGHNT, CDR2 YYREEE (reference sequence). Profiled with immunoSEQ multiplex PCR; TCRdb holds only in-frame clones, not every one. Here the sample spans 100,000 to 150,000 clones, around 88% being singletons. V and J are TRBV5-4 and TRBJ2-2; unclear D gene. Material: peripheral blood. The clonotype originates from a man aged 45 to 65 with acute or convalescent COVID-19. CDR3 sequence (DNA): TGTGCCAGCAGCTTGCAAAACACCGGGGAGCTGTTTTTT. Translated, it gives CASSLQNTGELFF.